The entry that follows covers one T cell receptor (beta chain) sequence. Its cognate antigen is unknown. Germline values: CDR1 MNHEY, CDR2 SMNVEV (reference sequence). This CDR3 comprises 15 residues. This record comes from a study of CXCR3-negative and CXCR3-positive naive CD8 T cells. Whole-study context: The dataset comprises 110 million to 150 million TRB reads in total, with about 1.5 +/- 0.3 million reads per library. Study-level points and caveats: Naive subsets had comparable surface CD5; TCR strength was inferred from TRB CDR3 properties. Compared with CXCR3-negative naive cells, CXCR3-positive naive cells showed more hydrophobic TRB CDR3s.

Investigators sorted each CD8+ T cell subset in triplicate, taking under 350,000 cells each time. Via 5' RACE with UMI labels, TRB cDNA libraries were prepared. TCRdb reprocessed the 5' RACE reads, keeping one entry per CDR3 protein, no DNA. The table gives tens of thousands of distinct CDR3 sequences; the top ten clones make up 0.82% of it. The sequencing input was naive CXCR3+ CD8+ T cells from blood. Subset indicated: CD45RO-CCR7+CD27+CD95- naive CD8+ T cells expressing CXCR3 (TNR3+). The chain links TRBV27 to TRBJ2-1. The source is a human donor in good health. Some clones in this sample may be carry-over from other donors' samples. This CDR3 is CASSLSLAAYNEQFF.